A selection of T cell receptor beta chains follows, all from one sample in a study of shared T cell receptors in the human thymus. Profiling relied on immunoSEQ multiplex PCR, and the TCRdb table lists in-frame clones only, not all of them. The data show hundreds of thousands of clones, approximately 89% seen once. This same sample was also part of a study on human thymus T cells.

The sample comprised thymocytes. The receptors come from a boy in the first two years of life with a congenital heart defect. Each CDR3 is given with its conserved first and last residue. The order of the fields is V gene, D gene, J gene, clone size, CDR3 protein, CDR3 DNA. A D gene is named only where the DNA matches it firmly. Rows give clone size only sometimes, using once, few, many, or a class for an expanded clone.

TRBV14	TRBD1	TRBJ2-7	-	CASSQDSETGAHEQYF	TGTGCCAGCAGCCAAGATTCGGAGACAGGGGCACACGAGCAGTACTTC
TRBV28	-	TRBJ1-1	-	CASSLRGTEAFF	TGTGCCAGCAGTCTGAGAGGGACTGAAGCTTTCTTT
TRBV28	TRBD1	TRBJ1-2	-	CASSRGQAGLGYTF	TGTGCCAGCAGCCGAGGACAGGCGGGCTTGGGCTACACCTTC
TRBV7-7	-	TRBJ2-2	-	CASSLDRIGELFF	TGTGCTAGCAGCTTAGACAGGATCGGGGAGCTGTTTTTT
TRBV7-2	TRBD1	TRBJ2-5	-	CASSPTQGAPLETQYF	TGTGCCAGCAGCCCTACCCAGGGGGCGCCCTTAGAGACCCAGTACTTC
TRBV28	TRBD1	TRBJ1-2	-	CASYTGQGATNYGYTF	TGTGCCAGCTATACGGGACAGGGGGCAACTAACTATGGCTACACCTTC
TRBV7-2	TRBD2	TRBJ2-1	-	CASRLASHNEQFF	TGTGCCAGCAGACTAGCGTCTCACAATGAGCAGTTCTTC
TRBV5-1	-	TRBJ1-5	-	CASSLGPKGDNQPQHF	TGCGCCAGCAGCTTGGGTCCTAAGGGGGACAATCAGCCCCAGCATTTT
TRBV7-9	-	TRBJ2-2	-	CASSTRQVWNTGELFF	TGTGCCAGCAGCACTCGACAGGTTTGGAACACCGGGGAGCTGTTTTTT
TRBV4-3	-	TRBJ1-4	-	CASSQVRVATNEKLFF	TGCGCCAGCAGCCAAGTCCGGGTCGCAACTAATGAAAAACTGTTTTTT
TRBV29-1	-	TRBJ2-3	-	CSVELREAGTDTQYF	TGCAGCGTTGAATTAAGAGAGGCCGGCACAGATACGCAGTATTTT
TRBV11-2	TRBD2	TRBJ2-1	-	CASTELRTSLSSYNEQFF	TGTGCCAGCACAGAACTACGGACTAGCTTAAGCTCCTACAATGAGCAGTTCTTC
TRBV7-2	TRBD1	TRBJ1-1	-	CASSLGPGGNTEAFF	TGTGCCAGCAGCTTAGGTCCAGGGGGGAACACTGAAGCTTTCTTT
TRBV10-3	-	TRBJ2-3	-	CAIRNRSTDTQYF	TGTGCCATCCGAAACAGAAGCACAGATACGCAGTATTTT
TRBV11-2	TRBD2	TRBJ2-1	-	CASSLEPLREYGNEQFF	TGTGCCAGCAGCTTAGAACCCCTGCGGGAGTACGGCAATGAGCAGTTCTTC
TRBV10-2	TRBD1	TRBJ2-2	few	CASSGRQGVHTGELFF	TGCGCCAGCAGTGGTCGACAGGGGGTCCACACCGGGGAGCTGTTTTTT
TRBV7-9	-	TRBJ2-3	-	CASSQLGPAVTHTDTQYF	TGTGCCAGCAGCCAACTGGGGCCGGCAGTTACCCACACAGATACGCAGTATTTT
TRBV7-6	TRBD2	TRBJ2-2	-	CASSLPLGLAGGSNTGELFF	TGTGCCAGCAGCTTACCTCTGGGACTAGCGGGGGGGTCGAACACCGGGGAGCTGTTTTTT
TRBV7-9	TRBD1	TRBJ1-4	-	CASSLGGQGHEKLFF	TGTGCCAGCAGCTTAGGGGGACAGGGGCACGAAAAACTGTTTTTT
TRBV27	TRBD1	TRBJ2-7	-	CASSVSGTGPHEQYF	TGTGCCAGCAGTGTTTCCGGGACAGGGCCCCACGAGCAGTACTTC
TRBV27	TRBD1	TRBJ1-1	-	CASSHPSGTGGGNTEAFF	TGTGCCAGCAGTCATCCTTCAGGGACAGGGGGCGGGAACACTGAAGCTTTCTTT
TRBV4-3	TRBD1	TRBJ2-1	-	CASSHKPGQPEYNEQFF	TGCGCCAGCAGCCACAAACCGGGACAGCCAGAGTACAATGAGCAGTTCTTC
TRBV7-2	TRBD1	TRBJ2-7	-	CASSHRGQPHPSSYEQYF	TGTGCCAGCAGCCACCGGGGACAGCCCCACCCTTCCTCCTACGAGCAGTACTTC